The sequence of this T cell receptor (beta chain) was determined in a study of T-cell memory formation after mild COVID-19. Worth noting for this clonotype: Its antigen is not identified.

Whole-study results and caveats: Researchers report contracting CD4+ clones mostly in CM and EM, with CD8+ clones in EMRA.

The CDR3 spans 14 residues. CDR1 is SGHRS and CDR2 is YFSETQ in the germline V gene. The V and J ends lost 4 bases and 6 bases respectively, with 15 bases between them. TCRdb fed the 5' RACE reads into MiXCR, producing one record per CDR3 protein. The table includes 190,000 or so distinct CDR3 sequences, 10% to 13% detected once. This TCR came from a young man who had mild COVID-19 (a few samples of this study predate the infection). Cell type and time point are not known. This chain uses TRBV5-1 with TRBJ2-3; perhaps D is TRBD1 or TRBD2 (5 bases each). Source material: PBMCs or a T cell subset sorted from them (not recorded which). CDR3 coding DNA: TGCGCCAGCAGCGCCGGGACCGAGCGGGATACGCAGTATTTT. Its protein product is CASSAGTERDTQYF.